This T cell receptor beta chain is from a study of PD-L1 blockade in urothelial cancer. Turning to the study itself: Patients went on atezolizumab in the mid-2010s, receiving 1,200 mg intravenously every 3 weeks. Blood gave a median 141,255 T cells. Most of the roughly 29 patients were men whose urothelial cancer was bladder-origin.

The repertoire was sequenced with immunoSEQ multiplex PCR; TCRdb's copy has only in-frame clones and lacks some. The table shows 85,000 to 90,000 clones, with approximately 81% occurring only once. Germline V CDR1 and CDR2: GTSNPN, SVGIG (reference sequence). The CDR3 runs to 15 residues. The V gene end was trimmed by 5 bases and the J gene end by 8 bases; junction bases not matched to a gene: 15. Time point given: pretreatment peripheral blood. Patients' cancers were locally advanced or metastatic urothelial carcinomas. This clonotype originated in a man aged 55 to 70 with urothelial cancer. Sequencing was performed on PBMCs, taken around atezolizumab (anti-PD-L1) treatment. This chain connects TRBV30 to TRBJ1-2, with TRBD1 matching over 9 bases. CDR3 in amino acids: CAWAGTGNFPAGYTF. The CDR3 DNA reads TGTGCCTGGGCCGGGACAGGGAATTTCCCCGCCGGCTACACCTTC.